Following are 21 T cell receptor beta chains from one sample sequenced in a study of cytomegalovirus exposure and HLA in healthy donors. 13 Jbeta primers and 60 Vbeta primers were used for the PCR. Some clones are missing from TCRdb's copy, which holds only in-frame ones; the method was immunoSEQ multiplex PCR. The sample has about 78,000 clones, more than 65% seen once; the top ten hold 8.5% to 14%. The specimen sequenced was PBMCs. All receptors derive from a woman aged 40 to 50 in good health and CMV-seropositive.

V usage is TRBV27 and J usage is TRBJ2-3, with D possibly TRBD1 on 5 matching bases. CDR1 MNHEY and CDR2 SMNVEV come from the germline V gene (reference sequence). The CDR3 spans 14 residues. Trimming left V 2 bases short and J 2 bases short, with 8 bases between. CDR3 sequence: CASSLAGHTDTQYF. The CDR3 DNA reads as TGTGCCAGCAGTTTAGCCGGACACACAGATACGCAGTATTTT.

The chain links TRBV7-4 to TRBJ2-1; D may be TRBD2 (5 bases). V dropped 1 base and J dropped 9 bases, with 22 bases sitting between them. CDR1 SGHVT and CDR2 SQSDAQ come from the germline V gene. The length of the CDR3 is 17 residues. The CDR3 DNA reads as TGTGCCAGCAGCTTAGTGATCACTAGGAGTTTGCTCGGTGAGCAGTTCTTC. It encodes CASSLVITRSLLGEQFF.

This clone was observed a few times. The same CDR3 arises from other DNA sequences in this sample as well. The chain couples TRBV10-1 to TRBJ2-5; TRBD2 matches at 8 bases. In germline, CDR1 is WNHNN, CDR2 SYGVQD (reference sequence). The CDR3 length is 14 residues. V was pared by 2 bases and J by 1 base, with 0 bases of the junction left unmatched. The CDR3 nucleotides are TGCGCCAGCAGTGAGAGCGGGGGCCAAGAGACCCAGTACTTC. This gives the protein CASSESGGQETQYF.

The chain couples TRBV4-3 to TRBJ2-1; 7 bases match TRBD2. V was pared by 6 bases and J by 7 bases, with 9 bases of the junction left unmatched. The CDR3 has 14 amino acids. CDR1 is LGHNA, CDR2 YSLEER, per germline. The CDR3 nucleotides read TGCGCCAGCAGAATCTGGACTAGTCATAATGAGCAGTTCTTC. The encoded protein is CASRIWTSHNEQFF.

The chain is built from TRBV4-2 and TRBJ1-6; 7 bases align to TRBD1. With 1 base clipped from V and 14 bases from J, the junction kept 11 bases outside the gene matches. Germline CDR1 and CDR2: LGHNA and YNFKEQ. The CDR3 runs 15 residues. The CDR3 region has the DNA TGTGCCAGCAGCCAAGCCTACCTGGGACAGTACTCCCTCCACTTT. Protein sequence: CASSQAYLGQYSLHF.

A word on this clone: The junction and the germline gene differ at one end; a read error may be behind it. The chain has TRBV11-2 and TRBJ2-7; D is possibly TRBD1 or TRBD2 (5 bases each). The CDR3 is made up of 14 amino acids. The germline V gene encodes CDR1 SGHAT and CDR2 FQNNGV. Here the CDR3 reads CASSLGTGTYEQYF. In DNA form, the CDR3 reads TGTGCCAGCAGTTTAGGGACGGGGACCTACGAGCAGTACTTC.

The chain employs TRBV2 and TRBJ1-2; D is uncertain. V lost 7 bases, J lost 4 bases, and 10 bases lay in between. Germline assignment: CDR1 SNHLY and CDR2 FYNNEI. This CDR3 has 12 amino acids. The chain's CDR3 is CASTREIYGYTF. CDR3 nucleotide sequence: TGTGCCAGCACCCGGGAGATCTATGGCTACACCTTC.

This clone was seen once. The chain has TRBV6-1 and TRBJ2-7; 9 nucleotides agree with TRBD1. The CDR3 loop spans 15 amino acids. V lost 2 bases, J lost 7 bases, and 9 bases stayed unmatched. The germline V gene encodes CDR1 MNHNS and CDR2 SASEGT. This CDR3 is CASSERGTGFEEQYF. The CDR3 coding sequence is TGTGCCAGCAGTGAAAGGGGGACAGGGTTCGAGGAGCAGTACTTC.

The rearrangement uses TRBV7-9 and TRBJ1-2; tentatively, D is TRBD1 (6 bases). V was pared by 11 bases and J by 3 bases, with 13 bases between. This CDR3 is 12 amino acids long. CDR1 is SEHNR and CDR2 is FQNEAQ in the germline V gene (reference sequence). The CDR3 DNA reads TGTGCCTCCTCGGACAGTTACTATGGCTACACCTTC. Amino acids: CASSDSYYGYTF.

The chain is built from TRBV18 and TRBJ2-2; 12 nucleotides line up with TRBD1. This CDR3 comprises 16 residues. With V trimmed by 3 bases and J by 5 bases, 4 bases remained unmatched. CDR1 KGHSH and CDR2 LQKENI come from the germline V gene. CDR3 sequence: CASSPRGQGATGELFF. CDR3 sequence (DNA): TGTGCCAGCTCACCTCGGGGACAGGGGGCGACCGGGGAGCTGTTTTTT.

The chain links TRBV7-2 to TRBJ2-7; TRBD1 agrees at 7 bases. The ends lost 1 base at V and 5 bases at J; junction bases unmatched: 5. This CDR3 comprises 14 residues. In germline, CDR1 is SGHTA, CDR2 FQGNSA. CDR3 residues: CASSLGGGYDEQYF. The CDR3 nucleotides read TGTGCCAGCAGCTTAGGAGGGGGCTACGACGAGCAGTACTTC. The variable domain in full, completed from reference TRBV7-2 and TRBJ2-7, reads GAGVSQSPSNKVTEKGKDVELRCDPISGHTALYWYRQSLGQGLEFLIYFQGNSAPDKSGLPSDRFSAERTGGSVSTLTIQRTQQEDSAVYLCASSLGGGYDEQYFGPGTRLTVT.

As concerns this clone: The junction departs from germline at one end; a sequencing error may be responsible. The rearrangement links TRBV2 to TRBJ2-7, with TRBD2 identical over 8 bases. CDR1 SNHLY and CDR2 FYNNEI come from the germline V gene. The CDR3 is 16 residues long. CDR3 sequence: CASREEIGRGWDEQYF. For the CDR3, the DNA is TGTGCCAGCAGGGAAGAGATCGGGAGGGGGTGGGACGAGCAGTACTTC.

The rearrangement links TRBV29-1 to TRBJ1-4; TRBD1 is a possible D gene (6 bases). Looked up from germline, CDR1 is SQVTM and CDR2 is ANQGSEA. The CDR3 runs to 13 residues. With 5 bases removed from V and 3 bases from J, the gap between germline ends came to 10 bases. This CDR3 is CSVCRGPNEKLFF. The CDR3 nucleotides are TGCAGCGTTTGCAGGGGACCTAATGAAAAACTGTTTTTT.

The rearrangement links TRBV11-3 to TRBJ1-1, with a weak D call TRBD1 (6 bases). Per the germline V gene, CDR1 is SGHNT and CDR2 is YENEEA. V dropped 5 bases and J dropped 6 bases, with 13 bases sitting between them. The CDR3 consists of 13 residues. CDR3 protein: CASSRRGGSEAFF. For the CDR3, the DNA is TGTGCCAGCAGCCGGAGGGGGGGGTCTGAAGCTTTCTTT.

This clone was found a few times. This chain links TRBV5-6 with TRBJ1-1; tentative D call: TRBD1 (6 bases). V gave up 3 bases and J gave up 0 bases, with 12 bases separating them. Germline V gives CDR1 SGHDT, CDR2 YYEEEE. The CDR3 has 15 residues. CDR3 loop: CASSSWTELNTEAFF. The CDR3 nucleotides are TGTGCCAGCAGCTCCTGGACAGAGTTGAACACTGAAGCTTTCTTT.

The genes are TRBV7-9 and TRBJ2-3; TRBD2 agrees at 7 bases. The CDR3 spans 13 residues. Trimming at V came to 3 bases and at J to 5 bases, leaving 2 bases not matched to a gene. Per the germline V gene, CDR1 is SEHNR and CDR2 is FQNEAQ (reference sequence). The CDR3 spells CASSFAGEDTQYF. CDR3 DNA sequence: TGTGCCAGCAGCTTCGCGGGGGAAGATACGCAGTATTTT.

CDR3 amino acids: CASSLTGWSGANVLTF. CDR3 nucleotides: TGTGCCAGCAGCTTAACCGGGTGGTCTGGGGCCAACGTCCTGACTTTC. The chain combines TRBV7-3 with TRBJ2-6, with D unclear. The V end was cut by 0 bases, the J end by 1 base, with 7 bases between. The CDR3 covers 16 residues. The germline V gene encodes CDR1 SGHTA and CDR2 FQGTGA.

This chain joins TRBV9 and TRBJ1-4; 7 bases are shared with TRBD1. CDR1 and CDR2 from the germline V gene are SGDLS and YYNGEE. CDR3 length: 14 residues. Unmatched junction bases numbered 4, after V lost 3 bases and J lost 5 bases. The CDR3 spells CASSAGTVNEKLFF. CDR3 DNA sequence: TGTGCCAGCAGCGCCGGGACAGTCAATGAAAAACTGTTTTTT.

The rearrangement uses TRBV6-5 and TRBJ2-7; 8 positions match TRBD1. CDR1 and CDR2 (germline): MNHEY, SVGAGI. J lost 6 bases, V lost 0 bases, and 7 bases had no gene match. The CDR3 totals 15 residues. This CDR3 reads CASSYSYRGESEQYF. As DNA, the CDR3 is TGTGCCAGCAGTTACTCGTACAGGGGGGAGTCCGAGCAGTACTTC.

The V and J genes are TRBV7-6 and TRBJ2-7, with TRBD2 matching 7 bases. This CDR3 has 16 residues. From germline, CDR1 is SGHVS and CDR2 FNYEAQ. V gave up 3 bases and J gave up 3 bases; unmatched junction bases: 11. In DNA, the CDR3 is TGTGCCAGCAGCTTGTTTAGGACGGGGGAGGGCTACGAGCAGTACTTC. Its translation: CASSLFRTGEGYEQYF.

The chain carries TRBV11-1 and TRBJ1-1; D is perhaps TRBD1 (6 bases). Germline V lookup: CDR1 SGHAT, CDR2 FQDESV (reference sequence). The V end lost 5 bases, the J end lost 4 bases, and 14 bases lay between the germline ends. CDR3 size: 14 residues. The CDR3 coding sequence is TGTGCCAGCAGCCCTAGGGGGTGGGGCACTGAAGCTTTCTTT. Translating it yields CASSPRGWGTEAFF.